Following are 31 T cell receptor beta chains from one sample sequenced in a study of blood T cell repertoires in COVID-19. Sequencing used immunoSEQ multiplex PCR; TCRdb keeps in-frame clones, though not all of them. The repertoire includes some 150,000 clones, roughly 84% of them detected once, and approximately 4% sits in the top ten. Sequencing was carried out using peripheral blood. The source of these receptors is a woman aged 60-75 years with acute or convalescent COVID-19.

The gene calls are TRBV28 and TRBJ2-7, with 11 bases fitting TRBD2. V was clipped by 2 bases and J by 3 bases; unmatched bases: 12. The CDR3 contains 18 residues. CDR1 is MDHEN and CDR2 is SYDVKM in the germline V gene. The CDR3 nucleotides read TGTGCCAGCAGTTTAGGGACCGGGACTAGCGGAAGTTACTACGAGCAGTACTTC. This sequence encodes CASSLGTGTSGSYYEQYF.

This rearrangement joins TRBV4-3 to TRBJ2-7, with 11 bases aligning to TRBD1. The CDR3 spans 14 residues. V lost 5 bases to trimming and J lost 6 bases; unmatched junction nucleotides: 6. Germline-derived CDR1 and CDR2 are LGHNA and YSLEER. CDR3 DNA sequence: TGCGCCAGCAGCAGATGGACAGGGGGCGGCGAGCAGTACTTC. Encoded protein: CASSRWTGGGEQYF.

V gene TRBV3-1 (or the pseudogene TRBV3-2) combines with J gene TRBJ2-2; 7 bases fit TRBD1. After removal of 4 bases from V and 6 bases from J, the junction contained 8 bases not matched to a gene. Germline CDR1 LGHDT, CDR2 YNNKEL (reference sequence). The CDR3 totals 15 residues. The CDR3 DNA is TGTGCCAGCAGCCCCCAACAGGGGACCTCCGGGGAGCTGTTTTTT. It translates to CASSPQQGTSGELFF.

This clone was recorded once. The V call is TRBV27, the J call TRBJ1-6, with D uncertain. Germline assignment: CDR1 MNHEY and CDR2 SMNVEV (reference sequence). This CDR3 is built from 13 residues. V lost 5 bases to trimming and J lost 9 bases, with 11 bases between them. CDR3 region: CASSTKGGSPLHF. In nucleotides, the CDR3 is TGTGCCAGCAGTACGAAGGGAGGTTCACCCCTCCACTTT.

This clone occurred a few times. The V gene is TRBV7-9, the J gene TRBJ1-1, with D uncertain. V was cut by 3 bases and J by 10 bases, with 12 bases left in between. The CDR3 runs to 12 residues. From germline, CDR1 is SEHNR and CDR2 FQNEAQ (reference sequence). The CDR3 protein is CASSFLEGRAFF. The CDR3 DNA reads as TGTGCCAGCAGCTTTTTGGAGGGTAGAGCTTTCTTT.

The rearrangement joins TRBV29-1 to TRBJ1-1; 8 bases map to TRBD1. With V trimmed by 7 bases and J by 6 bases, 16 bases remained unmatched. CDR3 length: 15 amino acids. The germline gives CDR1 SQVTM, CDR2 ANQGSEA. The CDR3 loop is CSGTGSGVTAAEAFF. CDR3 bases: TGCAGCGGGACAGGGAGCGGTGTTACGGCGGCTGAAGCTTTCTTT.

The rearrangement uses TRBV4-1 and TRBJ2-7; TRBD1 might be the D (5 bases). The CDR3 loop spans 14 amino acids. CDR1 MGHRA and CDR2 YSYEKL come from the germline V gene. V lost 4 bases and J lost 6, with 16 bases in between. CDR3 amino acids: CASSPPDSYIEQYF. The CDR3 nucleotides read TGCGCCAGCAGCCCGCCCGACAGTTACATCGAGCAGTACTTC.

V usage is TRBV21-1 and J usage is TRBJ1-3. TRBV21-1 is a recognized pseudogene. This CDR3 spans 16 amino acids. CDR3 protein: CASSKVKTADGNTIYF. The CDR3 DNA reads TGTGCCAGCAGCAAAGTGAAAACGGCGGATGGAAACACCATATATTTT.

The chain has TRBV3-1 (or the pseudogene TRBV3-2) and TRBJ1-2; 11 nucleotides agree with TRBD1. Trimming took 4 bases from V and 8 from J; bases not matched to a gene: 12. The CDR3 consists of 16 residues. The germline V gene encodes CDR1 LGHDT and CDR2 YNNKEL (reference sequence). The CDR3 sequence: CASSRGQGATTRGYTF. The CDR3 coding sequence is TGTGCCAGCAGCCGTGGACAGGGGGCGACCACGCGGGGCTACACCTTC.

The chain is built from TRBV5-6 and TRBJ1-3, with TRBD1 as a possible D gene (6 bases). V was clipped by 4 bases and J by 4 bases, with 15 bases between them. CDR3 length: 15 amino acids. CDR1 and CDR2 (germline): SGHDT, YYEEEE. As DNA, the CDR3 is TGTGCCAGCAGCCGAAGACAGGTGGACGGAAACACCATATATTTT. Its translation is CASSRRQVDGNTIYF.

The J gene is TRBJ1-2, the V gene TRBV27; 8 bases align to TRBD1. The CDR3 spans 13 residues. The V gene's germline CDR1 is MNHEY and CDR2 SMNVEV (reference sequence). Losses at the gene ends were 5 bases for V and 7 bases for J; bases not matched to a gene: 6. The CDR3 bases are TGTGCCAGCAGTCCAGGACAGGGCCGTGGCTACACCTTC. This translates into CASSPGQGRGYTF.

The V call is TRBV18, the J call TRBJ2-5, with TRBD1 matching 7 bases. V lost 4 bases, J lost 2 bases, and 7 bases stayed unmatched. CDR3 length equals 15 residues. Germline V gives CDR1 KGHSH, CDR2 LQKENI. CDR3 coding DNA: TGTGCCAGCTCACACCCGGGACAGCGGCAAGAGACCCAGTACTTC. This translates into CASSHPGQRQETQYF.

V usage is TRBV3-1 (or the pseudogene TRBV3-2) and J usage is TRBJ1-2; the match to TRBD1 covers 7 bases. The CDR3 is 13 amino acids. The J segment lost 8 bases and the V segment lost 0 bases, leaving 3 bases of the junction unmatched. Germline CDR1 and CDR2: LGHDT and YNNKEL (reference sequence). DNA of the CDR3: TGTGCCAGCAGCCAAGATCCAGGGGGAGGCTACACCTTC. The encoded protein is CASSQDPGGGYTF.

This clone was recorded once. The V call is TRBV27, the J call TRBJ1-4, with 7 nucleotides matching TRBD1. CDR1 is MNHEY, CDR2 SMNVEV, per germline (reference sequence). The CDR3 covers 15 residues. The J segment lost 1 base and the V segment lost 5 bases, leaving 4 bases of the junction unmatched. Here the CDR3 DNA reads TGTGCCAGCAGTCCTAGACAGGGAACTAATGAAAAACTGTTTTTT. It codes for CASSPRQGTNEKLFF.

About this clone: The sample has other DNA sequences that encode this CDR3 too. The chain has TRBV4-3 and TRBJ2-7, with 7 bases lining up with TRBD1. V was clipped by 0 bases and J by 4 bases; unmatched bases: 3. Germline V gene data show CDR1 as LGHNA and CDR2 as YSLEER. The CDR3 extends over 14 amino acids. The DNA of the CDR3 is TGCGCCAGCAGCCAAGACAGGGGGATTTACGAGCAGTACTTC. It codes for CASSQDRGIYEQYF.

This clone was found a few times. The chain carries TRBV29-1 and TRBJ2-7; 12 nucleotides match TRBD2. The CDR3 totals 14 residues. With V trimmed by 7 bases and J by 4 bases, 8 bases remained unmatched. Germline CDR1 reads SQVTM; CDR2 reads ANQGSEA. The CDR3 sequence: CSGRTSGKEYEQYF. The CDR3 nucleotides are TGCAGCGGCAGGACTAGCGGGAAGGAATACGAGCAGTACTTC.

This clone was recorded only once. This sequence joins TRBV7-8 and TRBJ2-1, with D perhaps matching TRBD2 (5 bases). Germline loops: CDR1 SGHVS, CDR2 FQNEAQ. The V and J ends lost 5 bases and 3 bases respectively, with 17 bases between them. The CDR3 length is 16 residues. CDR3 nucleotide sequence: TGTGCCAGCAGCGCCTCCCCGGGGTGGGACTACAATGAGCAGTTCTTC. Protein sequence: CASSASPGWDYNEQFF.

This clone came up a few times. V and J are TRBV29-1 and TRBJ1-2; 8 bases match TRBD1. There are 14 residues in the CDR3. The germline CDR1 and CDR2 sequences are SQVTM and ANQGSEA. J gave up 6 bases and V 6 bases, and 12 bases lay outside the gene matches. Written as DNA, the CDR3 is TGCAGCGTATCAAGGCAGGGGGCGTCTAATGGCTACACCTTC. Its translation: CSVSRQGASNGYTF.

The V gene is TRBV19, the J gene TRBJ1-5, with 9 bases identical to TRBD1. The ends lost 5 bases at V and 9 bases at J; junction bases unmatched: 5. This CDR3 is built from 13 residues. Germline V gene lookup returns CDR1 LNHDA and CDR2 SQIVND (reference sequence). The CDR3: CASSGQGKGPQHF. CDR3 bases: TGTGCCAGTAGTGGACAGGGGAAGGGGCCCCAGCATTTT.

The rearrangement joins TRBV5-5 to TRBJ2-5; no definite D call. CDR1 is SGHKS, CDR2 YYEKEE, per germline (reference sequence). The CDR3 runs to 14 residues. V shed 1 base and J shed 0 bases, with 7 bases lying between them. CDR3 in amino acids: CASSLRQDQETQYF. The CDR3, as DNA: TGTGCCAGCAGCTTGAGGCAGGACCAAGAGACCCAGTACTTC. Full variable domain (rest looked up from reference TRBV5-5 and TRBJ2-5): DAGVTQSPTHLIKTRGQQVTLRCSPISGHKSVSWYQQVLGQGPQFIFQYYEKEERGRGNFPDRFSARQFPNYSSELNVNALLLGDSALYLCASSLRQDQETQYFGPGTRLLVL.

This clone was recorded a few times. This chain uses TRBV5-4 with TRBJ2-1; TRBD2 matches at 13 bases. Germline V gives CDR1 SGHNT, CDR2 YYREEE (reference sequence). The J segment lost 9 bases and the V segment lost 0 bases, leaving 6 bases of the junction unmatched. CDR3 length equals 16 residues. This CDR3 is CASSLGTSGRASEQFF. CDR3 nucleotides: TGTGCCAGCAGCTTGGGTACTAGCGGGAGGGCCTCTGAGCAGTTCTTC.

The chain joins TRBV4-1 to TRBJ1-3, with TRBD1 as a possible D gene (5 bases). Trimming took 3 bases from V and 2 from J, leaving 11 bases between them. CDR1 MGHRA and CDR2 YSYEKL come from the germline V gene. The CDR3 is 15 amino acids. CDR3 amino acids: CASSQDTYPGNTIYF. Written as DNA, the CDR3 is TGCGCCAGCAGCCAGGACACCTACCCTGGAAACACCATATATTTT.

The V gene is TRBV5-5, the J gene TRBJ2-1; the D gene is possibly TRBD2 (6 bases). The CDR3 runs to 13 residues. V lost 0 bases and J 13 bases, leaving 14 bases between the germline ends. CDR1 is SGHKS, CDR2 YYEKEE, per germline (reference sequence). The chain's CDR3 is CASSLDGGLEQFF. As DNA, the CDR3 is TGTGCCAGCAGCTTGGATGGGGGGTTGGAACAGTTCTTC.

The chain couples TRBV3-1 (or the pseudogene TRBV3-2) to TRBJ2-1; D possibly corresponds to TRBD2 (6 bases). The V end was cut by 5 bases, the J end by 14 bases, with 16 bases between. The CDR3 runs 12 residues. Germline CDR1 LGHDT, CDR2 YNNKEL (reference sequence). In nucleotides, the CDR3 is TGTGCCAGCAGCGGGTACGGGACTCCGGAGTTCTTC. Protein sequence: CASSGYGTPEFF.

The chain links TRBV10-2 to TRBJ1-5, with TRBD1 matching over 10 bases. The CDR3 runs to 16 residues. V shed 6 bases and J 2 bases; nucleotides not matched to a gene: 7. Germline V gene lookup returns CDR1 WSHSY and CDR2 SAAADI. The CDR3 DNA follows: TGCGCCAGCAGACCTGGGGACAGGGGCGGCAATCAGCCCCAGCATTTT. Protein sequence: CASRPGDRGGNQPQHF.

V usage is TRBV2 and J usage is TRBJ2-7; possibly TRBD1 for D (6 bases). The CDR3 sequence is 16 residues long. Germline V gene lookup returns CDR1 SNHLY and CDR2 FYNNEI. The V and J ends lost 2 bases and 4 bases respectively, with 18 bases between them. The CDR3 bases are TGTGCCAGCAGTGAAAGGGGGTATACAGAAATATACGAGCAGTACTTC. Its translation is CASSERGYTEIYEQYF.

The rearrangement links TRBV4-2 to TRBJ2-3, with D unclear. This CDR3 contains 16 residues. Germline lookup yields CDR1 LGHNA and CDR2 YNFKEQ. The ends were cut back, 0 bases at V and 0 bases at J, with 10 bases in the middle. The CDR3 is CASSQDWSVSTDTQYF. CDR3 bases: TGTGCCAGCAGCCAAGACTGGTCGGTCAGCACAGATACGCAGTATTTT.

V usage is TRBV5-1 and J usage is TRBJ2-1; 12 bases line up with TRBD2. V was pared by 6 bases and J by 4 bases, with 5 bases of the junction left unmatched. CDR1 SGHRS and CDR2 YFSETQ come from the germline V gene. The CDR3 runs 15 residues. The DNA for the CDR3 is TGCGCCAGCAACGAACTAGCGGGAGGTTACAATGAGCAGTTCTTC. Translating gives CASNELAGGYNEQFF.

This chain's CDR3 is CASSEEAGQGGYTF. CDR3 nucleotides: TGTGCCAGCAGTGAAGAAGCCGGACAAGGAGGCTACACCTTC. V usage is TRBV6-1 and J usage is TRBJ1-2; TRBD1 might be the D (5 bases). Germline V gene data show CDR1 as MNHNS and CDR2 as SASEGT. The ends were cut back, 1 base at V and 8 bases at J, with 14 bases in the middle. The CDR3 sequence is 14 residues long.

The chain recombines TRBV27 with TRBJ2-1, with a possible D match to TRBD2 (6 bases). CDR3 length equals 16 residues. Germline CDR1 reads MNHEY; CDR2 reads SMNVEV (reference sequence). The V and J ends lost 6 bases and 6 bases respectively, with 21 bases between them. This CDR3 is CASSTPRSGVGNEQFF. The CDR3 bases are TGTGCCAGCAGCACCCCGAGATCGGGAGTGGGCAATGAGCAGTTCTTC.

V gene TRBV5-1 combines with J gene TRBJ1-4, with TRBD1 as a possible D gene (5 bases). V was cut by 0 bases and J by 4 bases, with 7 bases left in between. CDR1 is SGHRS and CDR2 is YFSETQ in the germline V gene. This CDR3 contains 14 residues. CDR3 protein: CASSLAGVNEKLFF. CDR3 in DNA: TGCGCCAGCAGCTTGGCGGGGGTTAATGAAAAACTGTTTTTT.